This passage covers 16 T cell receptor beta chains from one sample sequenced in a study of radiotherapy plus CTLA-4 blockade in lung cancer. Data came from immunoSEQ multiplex PCR; TCRdb stores just in-frame clones and leaves some out. Of more than 75,000 clones in the sample, around 84% were seen once. The sequencing here drew on peripheral blood, taken from a patient treated with radiotherapy plus ipilimumab. The receptors here all came from a human donor with non-small cell lung cancer that progressed on radiotherapy plus ipilimumab.

In this sample, this clone turned up once. The chain recombines TRBV15 with TRBJ2-3; weak D call: TRBD2 (6 bases). The CDR3 runs to 15 residues. From germline, CDR1 is LNHNV and CDR2 YYDKDF (reference sequence). Trimming stripped 5 bases from V and 3 bases from J, with 15 bases between. CDR3 residues: CATSGYAEGTDTQYF. Written as DNA, the CDR3 is TGTGCCACCAGCGGGTACGCGGAGGGAACAGATACGCAGTATTTT.

The rearrangement links TRBV27 to TRBJ2-1, with TRBD2 matching 13 bases. V was clipped by 2 bases and J by 6 bases; unmatched bases: 1. The V gene's germline CDR1 is MNHEY and CDR2 SMNVEV (reference sequence). The CDR3 has 15 residues. The CDR3 DNA is TGTGCCAGCAGTTTAAGACTAGCGGGAGGCAATGAGCAGTTCTTC. It specifies CASSLRLAGGNEQFF.

The chain links TRBV11-1 to TRBJ2-4; D is perhaps TRBD2 (5 bases). CDR1 is SGHAT, CDR2 FQDESV, per germline (reference sequence). With 8 bases removed from V and 0 bases from J, the gap between germline ends came to 11 bases. The CDR3 length is 14 residues. Written as DNA, the CDR3 is TGTGCCAGCTCCTCGGGATTAGCCAAAAACATTCAGTACTTC. It is translated as CASSSGLAKNIQYF.

The CDR3 region has the DNA TGCGCCAGCAGTATTGCCAGGATCTACAATGAGCAGTTCTTC. Its translation is CASSIARIYNEQFF. The chain joins TRBV5-1 to TRBJ2-1; D is uncertain. The CDR3 is 14 amino acids. Germline V gene sequence: CDR1 SGHRS, CDR2 YFSETQ. V was pared by 5 bases and J by 3 bases, with 12 bases between.

The V and J genes are TRBV9 and TRBJ2-1, with TRBD2 as a possible D gene (5 bases). Germline V gene sequence: CDR1 SGDLS, CDR2 YYNGEE. The CDR3 runs to 15 residues. The V end was cut by 0 bases, the J end by 6 bases, with 13 bases between. CDR3 nucleotide sequence: TGTGCCAGCAGCGTAGGACGGACTTTCGGCAATGAGCAGTTCTTC. This translates into CASSVGRTFGNEQFF.

The chain uses TRBV11-2 and TRBJ1-3, with a possible D match to TRBD1 (5 bases). Trimming shortened V by 3 bases and J by 0 bases, and 9 bases separated the two germline ends. The germline CDR1 and CDR2 sequences are SGHAT and FQNNGV. This CDR3 spans 15 amino acids. The CDR3 spells CASSFMGDSGNTIYF. The CDR3 DNA sequence: TGTGCCAGCAGCTTTATGGGGGACTCTGGAAACACCATATATTTT.

The rearrangement joins TRBV9 to TRBJ2-1; 8 bases line up with TRBD2. Per germline, CDR1 SGDLS and CDR2 YYNGEE. The CDR3 length is 16 residues. The junction had 9 bases not matched to a gene; V was cut back by 0 bases and J by 7 bases. DNA of the CDR3: TGTGCCAGCAGCGTAGGTAGCAGGACTAGCATGAATGAGCAGTTCTTC. This codes for CASSVGSRTSMNEQFF. The full variable domain, rest sourced from reference TRBV9 and TRBJ2-1, is DSGVTQTPKHLITATGQRVTLRCSPRSGDLSVYWYQQSLDQGLQFLIQYYNGEERAKGNILERFSAQQFPDLHSELNLSSLELGDSALYFCASSVGSRTSMNEQFFGPGTRLTVL.

The chain uses TRBV30 and TRBJ2-2; possible D gene TRBD1, 5 bases. Germline lookup yields CDR1 GTSNPN and CDR2 SVGIG (reference sequence). The V end lost 0 bases, the J end lost 3 bases, and 8 bases lay between the germline ends. The CDR3 contains 14 residues. CDR3 residues: CAWSVRGYTGELFF. The DNA for the CDR3 is TGTGCCTGGAGTGTAAGGGGTTACACCGGGGAGCTGTTTTTT.

The gene calls are TRBV10-1 and TRBJ2-1; 8 nucleotides agree with TRBD2. Germline trimming cut 4 bases from V and 9 bases from J; bases unmatched to any gene: 8. The CDR3 runs 14 residues. Looked up from germline, CDR1 is WNHNN and CDR2 is SYGVQD (reference sequence). This CDR3 reads CASSGTGTRGEQFF. CDR3 in DNA: TGCGCCAGCAGTGGAACCGGGACTAGGGGTGAGCAGTTCTTC.

The J gene is TRBJ1-2, the V gene TRBV6-6, with D hard to call. V was cut by 8 bases and J by 5 bases, with 9 bases left in between. The CDR3 is made up of 11 amino acids. Germline V CDR1 and CDR2: MNHNY, SVGAGI (reference sequence). The CDR3 DNA reads as TGTGCCAGCTCAATGGAGTATGGCTACACCTTC. This translates into CASSMEYGYTF.

The CDR3 bases are TGTGCCAGCAGCGGAGGACATTGGAACACCGGGGAGCTGTTTTTT. Encoded protein: CASSGGHWNTGELFF. This chain joins TRBV7-2 and TRBJ2-2; D assignment may be TRBD1 or TRBD2 (5 bases each). This CDR3 region has 15 residues. Germline CDR1 and CDR2: SGHTA and FQGNSA. The V gene lost 5 bases and the J gene lost 1 base, with 11 bases spanning the gap.

This clone was recorded once. Compared with germline, one end of the junction differs, possibly owing to a read error. The rearrangement links TRBV11-2 to TRBJ2-5, with D maybe TRBD1 (5 bases). CDR1 is SGHAT, CDR2 FQNNGV, per germline. The CDR3 consists of 12 residues. The CDR3 is CASSPGQEAQYF. In nucleotides, the CDR3 is TGTGCCAGCAGCCCAGGGCAAGAGGCCCAGTACTTC. The variable domain in full, completed from reference TRBV11-2 and TRBJ2-5, reads EAGVAQSPRYKIIEKRQSVAFWCNPISGHATLYWYQQILGQGPKLLIQFQNNGVVDDSQLPKDRFSAERLKGVDSTLKIQPAKLEDSAVYLCASSPGQEAQYFGPGTRLLVL.

This clone was seen only a few times. The V gene is TRBV28, the J gene TRBJ2-7; TRBD1 matches at 8 bases. The trim removed 5 bases at V and 3 bases at J, leaving 3 bases unmatched. The CDR3 runs 13 residues. CDR1 is MDHEN and CDR2 is SYDVKM in the germline V gene. DNA for the CDR3: TGTGCCAGCAGTCCCGGGACAGGCTACGAGCAGTACGTC. This codes for CASSPGTGYEQYV.

This clone came up once. This sequence joins TRBV7-3 and TRBJ2-1; 10 bases fit TRBD2. Trimming cost V 5 bases and J 8 bases; bases outside gene matches: 12. CDR3 size: 16 residues. Germline CDR1 is SGHTA and CDR2 is FQGTGA. CDR3 nucleotide sequence: TGTGCCAGCAGCCCCAACCTAGCGGGAGCCTTGGATGAGCAGTTCTTC. As protein: CASSPNLAGALDEQFF.

The chain joins TRBV18 to TRBJ1-4; D remains ambiguous. V gave up 6 bases and J gave up 6 bases, with 11 bases separating them. CDR3 length: 13 residues. Germline values: CDR1 KGHSH, CDR2 LQKENI. The chain's CDR3 is CASSRGTDEKLFF. In DNA form, the CDR3 reads TGTGCCAGCTCCCGGGGAACGGATGAAAAACTGTTTTTT.

The chain employs TRBV4-1 and TRBJ1-3; 7 bases map to TRBD1. Germline lookup yields CDR1 MGHRA and CDR2 YSYEKL. The ends lost 1 base at V and 4 bases at J; junction bases unmatched: 4. The CDR3 runs 15 residues. The CDR3 DNA follows: TGCGCCAGCAGCCAAGGACAGGGTTCCGGAAACACCATATATTTT. Its protein product is CASSQGQGSGNTIYF.